The 2 T cell receptor beta chains below were found in one sample sequenced in a study of breast tumors, draining lymph nodes, adjacent tissues. The lymph nodes were axillary draining lymph nodes from breast cancer patients. One entry per CDR3 protein results from TCRdb running MiXCR on the multiplex PCR reads. In the table there are 150,000 to 200,000 distinct CDR3 sequences, about 30% of which are singletons. The material sequenced was axillary lymph node tissue. The receptors come from a female donor with breast cancer. Some clones in this sample may be carry-over from other donors' samples.

This clonotype is a singleton in its sample. This sequence may be a read error, since a much larger clone differs from it by one base. The rearrangement joins TRBV5-1 to TRBJ2-7; D uncertain. Germline V gene lookup returns CDR1 SGHRS and CDR2 YFSETQ. The CDR3 has 14 amino acids. CDR3 sequence: CASSQLTGPYGQYF. In DNA form, the CDR3 reads TGCGCCAGCAGCCAGCTGACCGGACCCTACGGGCAGTACTTC. Combining the CDR3 with reference TRBV5-1 and TRBJ2-7 gives the whole variable domain KAGVTQTPRYLIKTRGQQVTLSCSPISGHRSVSWYQQTPGQGLQFLFEYFSETQRNKGNFPGRFSGRQFSNSRSEMNVSTLELGDSALYLCASSQLTGPYGQYFGPGTRLTVT.

At least ten counts were recorded for this clonotype. The chain links TRBV5-1 to TRBJ2-7, with TRBD1 matching over 9 bases. CDR3 size: 15 residues. J lost 4 bases, V lost 0 bases, and 5 bases had no gene match. Germline V gene sequence: CDR1 SGHRS, CDR2 YFSETQ. CDR3 sequence reads: CASSLAVGQGYEQYF. The CDR3 nucleotides read TGCGCCAGCAGCTTGGCCGTAGGACAGGGGTACGAGCAGTACTTC. Combining the CDR3 with reference TRBV5-1 and TRBJ2-7 gives the whole variable domain KAGVTQTPRYLIKTRGQQVTLSCSPISGHRSVSWYQQTPGQGLQFLFEYFSETQRNKGNFPGRFSGRQFSNSRSEMNVSTLELGDSALYLCASSLAVGQGYEQYFGPGTRLTVT.